Listed below are T cell receptor beta chains from one sample, sequenced in a study of T cell changes during pregnancy in multiple sclerosis. Here immunoSEQ multiplex PCR was the method, and the copy in TCRdb shows in-frame clones only, minus some. The sample yields about 38,000 clones, around 92% seen once. The source material was CD8+ T cells from peripheral blood mononuclear cells, sampled after pregnancy. These receptors all come from a female donor with multiple sclerosis, enrolled in a pregnancy study. Each CDR3 is given without its conserved first and last residue.

V gene | CDR3 protein
TRBV5-1 | ASSLPRWTGFSNYGYT
TRBV5-1 | ASSSGQGARNHTEAF
TRBV7-3 | AISSGRASSSYEQY
TRBV27 | ASSAGPGTYEQY
TRBV7-9 | ASRAGGMNTEAF
TRBV27 | ASSLWGVAGGMTEAF
TRBV7-9 | ASTPGTSRDGYT
TRBV27 | ASGIQGNTEAF
TRBV10-1 | ASSEREAGARYNEQF
TRBV5-1 | ASTLHVAGGQETQY
TRBV5-1 | ASSLRQGEQY
TRBV9 | ASSVGDISEQETQY
TRBV2 | ASSEARAYEQY
TRBV28 | ASKRTSPTSKNIQY
TRBV27 | ASSLGPRAEQY
TRBV27 | ASSSWGLAGGDGDSYEQY
TRBV5-4 | ASNPGESDTQY
TRBV13 | ASSLGGAAAEAF
TRBV7-9 | ASRREGQETQY
TRBV27 | ASSQARGSRPYEQY
TRBV7-6 | ASSFASGSYNEQF
TRBV7-8 | ASSLGSLRGPNQPQH
TRBV5-5 | ASSPERYEQF
TRBV27 | ATQLRTGELF
TRBV15 | ATSRGPGQGYSNQPQH
TRBV19 | ASSIAAGRRNTEAF
TRBV2 | ASSDEQAAGAQH
TRBV4-2 | ASSQDPPGGAGNTIY
TRBV9 | ASSVYRESYEQY
TRBV27 | ASSFFPYREERGVYGYT
TRBV5-1 | ASSLFSGSEAF
TRBV27 | ASSLTIEAGVGTDTQY
TRBV6-5 | ASSKGEGGEQY
TRBV9 | ASSVEVWGPMF
TRBV6-5 | ASSYLGLANEQF
TRBV7-6 | ASSSLGDRGINEQF
TRBV28 | ASSSRRDRGKRDYGYT
TRBV7-3 | ASSSTGASTDTQY
TRBV19 | ASKDRGISPLH
TRBV9 | ASSVGGRNQPQH
TRBV2 | ASSEGSGRWQETQY
TRBV9 | ASSGDRNSGYT
TRBV2 | ASSESRGRNQPQH
TRBV19 | ASSIVAGSNQPQH
TRBV5-4 | ASAPSGRGRETQY